The sequence of this TCR beta chain was determined in a study of blood T cell repertoires in COVID-19. For the study at large: T cells, B-cell-depleted T cells, or PBMCs provided the cDNA or gDNA that served as material.

Per the original data handling: Amplified reference gene primers provided the basis for estimating nucleated cell counts. Profiled with immunoSEQ multiplex PCR; TCRdb holds only in-frame clones, not every one. V, J and clone size reflect that table, while D and trimming were determined from the DNA. The table shows approximately 360,000 clones, with 70% to 90% occurring only once. This study enrolled people aged roughly 18 to 89 from about 26 US geographic areas. The sample consisted of PBMCs or T cells enriched from blood (not recorded which). The TCR comes from a man in his forties or fifties in a cohort exposed to, infected with or recovered from COVID-19 (not recorded which).

DNA of the CDR3: TGTGCCAGCAGCAAGGGAAGGGGGATCTCCCAAGAGACCCAGTACTTC. Protein: CASSKGRGISQETQYF. The V and J genes are TRBV21-1 and TRBJ2-5; no DNA check was done on the table's D call, TRBD1. TRBV21-1 represents a pseudogene. This CDR3 is 16 amino acids long.